The rows below give T cell receptor beta chains drawn from one sample of a study of OX40 agonist ivuxolimab in advanced cancers. Here immunoSEQ multiplex PCR was the method, and the copy in TCRdb shows in-frame clones only, minus some. Of about 89,000 clones in the sample, around 90% were seen once. Sequencing was performed on CD4+ or CD8+ T cells sorted from blood, taken in a trial of the OX40 agonist ivuxolimab. Receptors originate from an adult with an advanced solid tumor such as melanoma, head and neck, liver or kidney cancer. CDR3s include the opening cysteine and the closing phenylalanine or tryptophan. A D gene is named only where the DNA matches it firmly. Rows give clone size only sometimes, using once, few, many, or a class for an expanded clone.

d_call	v_call	clone_size	cdr3_length	j_call	cdr3_nt	cdr3_aa
.	TRBV5-1	.	13	TRBJ1-1	TGCGCCAGCAGCTTGGTTTCAAACACTGAAGCTTTCTTT	CASSLVSNTEAFF
TRBD1	TRBV27	.	17	TRBJ1-1	TGTGCCAGCAGGGGACAGGGGGCGGGCTTCATGAACACTGAAGCTTTCTTT	CASRGQGAGFMNTEAFF
TRBD1	TRBV27	.	16	TRBJ1-1	TGTGCCAGCAGTTTATCATACAGGGGCGAGCACTCTGAAGCTTTCTTT	CASSLSYRGEHSEAFF
TRBD1	TRBV29-1	once	14	TRBJ1-2	TGCAGCGTTGAGAGGGACAGGGAAGATTTTGGCTACACCTTC	CSVERDREDFGYTF
.	TRBV19	few	11	TRBJ2-7	TGTGCCAGTAGTATGTTCAACGAGCAGTACTTC	CASSMFNEQYF
.	TRBV7-2	few	14	TRBJ2-5	TGTGCCAGCAAGATACCGGGATTCCAAGAGACCCAGTACTTC	CASKIPGFQETQYF
.	TRBV6-5	.	16	TRBJ1-3	TGTGCCAGCAGTTACTCGGGAGCAGGGGTGGGAAACACCATATATTTT	CASSYSGAGVGNTIYF
TRBD1	TRBV11-2	.	15	TRBJ1-1	TGTGCCAGCAGCTCCGCCCGGACAGGGAACACTGAAGCTTTCTTT	CASSSARTGNTEAFF
.	TRBV6-5	few	11	TRBJ1-2	TGTGCCAGCAGTTCACGCTATGGCTACACCTTC	CASSSRYGYTF
TRBD1	TRBV5-1	.	15	TRBJ1-2	TGCGCCAGCAGCTTGCATCCGGGACAGGACTATGGCTACACCTTC	CASSLHPGQDYGYTF
.	TRBV2	.	14	TRBJ2-5	TGTGCCAGCAACCGGTTAGGGGCGGAAGAGACCCAGTACTTC	CASNRLGAEETQYF
.	TRBV23-1	.	15	TRBJ1-2	TGCGCCAGCAGTCTCCCCTCTTCCGGTTTAATGGGCTACACCTTC	CASSLPSSGLMGYTF
.	TRBV28	once	11	TRBJ2-1	TGTGCCAGCAGTTTGTACGTTGAGCAGTTCTTC	CASSLYVEQFF
TRBD1	TRBV5-1	once	16	TRBJ1-1	TGCGCCAGCAGCTTGGAGAGGGGGCAGACGAACACTGAAGCTTTCTTT	CASSLERGQTNTEAFF
TRBD1	TRBV13	.	17	TRBJ1-1	TGTGCCAGCAGCTTACTTGGGACAGGGGTTTCGGTCACTGAAGCTTTCTTT	CASSLLGTGVSVTEAFF
TRBD1	TRBV6-6	.	15	TRBJ1-2	TGTGCCAGCAGTTACCCCGGACAGGGCCAAATAGGCTACACCTTC	CASSYPGQGQIGYTF
.	TRBV5-1	once	11	TRBJ2-5	TGCGCCAGCAGCCTCCAAGAGACCCAGTACTTC	CASSLQETQYF
TRBD1	TRBV5-4	.	15	TRBJ1-4	TGTGCCAGCAGCCCAGGGGGCTTGGCTAATGAAAAACTGTTTTTT	CASSPGGLANEKLFF
.	TRBV5-1	.	12	TRBJ2-3	TGCGCCAGCAGCTTGTCGGCAGATACGCAGTATTTT	CASSLSADTQYF
.	TRBV19	.	14	TRBJ1-6	TGTGCCAGTAGTACCGGGACCGACATTGGGGCCCTCCACTTT	CASSTGTDIGALHF
.	TRBV20-1	.	11	TRBJ1-4	TGCAGTGCTAGAGCTCTAGGAAGACTGTTTTTT	CSARALGRLFF
.	TRBV9	.	15	TRBJ2-1	TGTGCCAGCAGCGTTTCTAGCGCTGCTTTCAATGAGCAGTTCTTC	CASSVSSAAFNEQFF
.	TRBV5-1	.	18	TRBJ2-6	TGCGCCAGCAGCTTGCAGGGCTGGGGAAGCTCTGGGGCCAACGTCCTGACTTTC	CASSLQGWGSSGANVLTF
.	TRBV18	.	17	TRBJ1-2	TGTGCCAGCTCACCTTCCAGTGGAGGCTCTACTAACTATGGCTACACCTTC	CASSPSSGGSTNYGYTF
TRBD2	TRBV5-1	.	14	TRBJ2-1	TGCGCCAGCGGCATCATAGCGGGAGAGAATGAGCAGTTCTTC	CASGIIAGENEQFF
.	TRBV5-1	.	14	TRBJ2-2	TGCGCCAGCAGCTTGGCCAGGAGCACCGGGGAGCTGTTTTTT	CASSLARSTGELFF
TRBD2	TRBV28	once	12	TRBJ2-7	TGTGCCAGTAGGCTAGCGGTTTACGAGCAGTACTTC	CASRLAVYEQYF
.	TRBV7-2	.	16	TRBJ1-3	TGTGCCAGCAGCTTAGCTTCCAGGACCTCTGGAAACACCATATATTTT	CASSLASRTSGNTIYF
TRBD1	TRBV29-1	.	13	TRBJ2-7	TGCAGCGTTCGGGACAGGGGGTCCTACGAGCAGTACTTC	CSVRDRGSYEQYF
.	TRBV25-1	.	12	TRBJ2-3	TGTGCCAGCAGTGTCAACACAGATACGCAGTATTTT	CASSVNTDTQYF
.	TRBV29-1	few	12	TRBJ2-3	TGCAGCGTTCTTGGGTTTCCAGATACGCAGTATTTT	CSVLGFPDTQYF
TRBD1	TRBV2	.	14	TRBJ1-5	TGTGCCAGCAGTCCGGACAGGGCCCGTCAGCCCCAGCATTTT	CASSPDRARQPQHF
.	TRBV28	.	12	TRBJ2-3	TGTGCCAGCAGGTGGGGCACAGATACGCAGTATTTT	CASRWGTDTQYF
TRBD1	TRBV19	.	16	TRBJ1-5	TGTGCCAGTAGTATAGATCGGCAGGGGGATCGTCAGCCCCAGCATTTT	CASSIDRQGDRQPQHF
TRBD2	TRBV5-1	.	16	TRBJ2-3	TGCGCCAGCAGCTTGGCCCTAGCGGAGAGCACAGATACGCAGTATTTT	CASSLALAESTDTQYF
TRBD2	TRBV19	.	16	TRBJ2-6	TGTGCCAGTAGTACCGGGACTAGCTCTGGGGCCAACGTCCTGACTTTC	CASSTGTSSGANVLTF
TRBD2	TRBV7-2	.	17	TRBJ2-3	TGTGCCAGCAGCCCCGCCCTACTAGCGGGAGGCACAGATACGCAGTATTTT	CASSPALLAGGTDTQYF
.	TRBV6-5	few	14	TRBJ1-3	TGTGCCAGCAGTCGAGGGGGCTCTGGAAACACCATATATTTT	CASSRGGSGNTIYF
.	TRBV9	.	14	TRBJ2-1	TGTGCCAGCAGCTGGGACGGATCCTACAATGAGCAGTTCTTC	CASSWDGSYNEQFF
.	TRBV28	.	12	TRBJ1-2	TGTGCCAGCAGTTCTGACCCGGGAGGCTACACCTTC	CASSSDPGGYTF
TRBD1	TRBV29-1	.	12	TRBJ2-1	TGCAGCGTGATACAGGGGGTCAATGAGCAGTTCTTC	CSVIQGVNEQFF
.	TRBV5-1	.	17	TRBJ1-3	TGCGCCAGCAGCTTGGGTCTCAGCCCAAACTCTGGAAACACCATATATTTT	CASSLGLSPNSGNTIYF
.	TRBV28	.	14	TRBJ1-4	TGTGCCAGCAGTTTGGTGGGGCTCCGGGAAAAACTGTTTTTT	CASSLVGLREKLFF
TRBD2	TRBV10-3	.	14	TRBJ2-1	TGTGCCATCAGTGGGGCTAGCGGCCACAATGAGCAGTTCTTC	CAISGASGHNEQFF
TRBD1	TRBV7-2	.	16	TRBJ2-7	TGTGCCAGCAGCTCCCGACAGGGGGCTAAAACGGGCGAGCAGTACTTC	CASSSRQGAKTGEQYF